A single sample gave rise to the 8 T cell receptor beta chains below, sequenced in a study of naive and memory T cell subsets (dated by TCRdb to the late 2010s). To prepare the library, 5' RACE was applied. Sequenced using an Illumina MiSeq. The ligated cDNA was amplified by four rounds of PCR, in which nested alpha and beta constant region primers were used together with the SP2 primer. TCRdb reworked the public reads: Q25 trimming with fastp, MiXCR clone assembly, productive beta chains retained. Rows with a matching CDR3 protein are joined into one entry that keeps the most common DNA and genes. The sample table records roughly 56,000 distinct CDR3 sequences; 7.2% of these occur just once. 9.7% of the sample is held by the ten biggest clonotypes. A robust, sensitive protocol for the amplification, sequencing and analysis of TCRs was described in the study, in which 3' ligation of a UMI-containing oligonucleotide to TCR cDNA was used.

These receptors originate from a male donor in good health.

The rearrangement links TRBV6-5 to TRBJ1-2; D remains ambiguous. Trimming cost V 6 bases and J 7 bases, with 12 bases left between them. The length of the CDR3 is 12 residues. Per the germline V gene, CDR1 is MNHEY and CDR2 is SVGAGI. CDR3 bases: TGTGCCAGCAGGGAGAACCTGAGTGGCTACACCTTC. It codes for CASRENLSGYTF.

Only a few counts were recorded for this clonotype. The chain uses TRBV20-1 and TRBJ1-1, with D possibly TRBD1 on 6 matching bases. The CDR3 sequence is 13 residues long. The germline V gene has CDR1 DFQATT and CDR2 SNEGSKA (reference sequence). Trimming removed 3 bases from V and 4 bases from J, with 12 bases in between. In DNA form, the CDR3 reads TGCAGTGCTAGGGATGGAGGGGGCACTGAAGCTTTCTTT. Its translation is CSARDGGGTEAFF.

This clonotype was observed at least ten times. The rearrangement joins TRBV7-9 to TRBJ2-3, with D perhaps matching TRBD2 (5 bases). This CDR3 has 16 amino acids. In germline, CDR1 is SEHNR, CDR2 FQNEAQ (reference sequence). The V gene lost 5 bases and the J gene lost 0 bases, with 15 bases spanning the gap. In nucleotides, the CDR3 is TGTGCCAGCAGCCCCATTGAGCGGCTGAGCACAGATACGCAGTATTTT. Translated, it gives CASSPIERLSTDTQYF.

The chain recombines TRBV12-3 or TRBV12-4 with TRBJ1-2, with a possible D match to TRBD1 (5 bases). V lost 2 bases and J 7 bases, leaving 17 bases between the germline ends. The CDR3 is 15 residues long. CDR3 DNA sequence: TGTGCCAGCAGTTTATCGGGCAGGGCTTTTTTTGGCTACACCTTC. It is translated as CASSLSGRAFFGYTF.

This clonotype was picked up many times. CDR3 sequence: CASISLGDTEAFF. CDR3 DNA: TGTGCCAGCATTTCACTGGGTGACACTGAAGCTTTCTTT. The V gene is TRBV12-3 or TRBV12-4, the J gene TRBJ1-1, with no clear D. V was cut by 7 bases and J by 3 bases, with 12 bases left in between. This CDR3 is 13 amino acids long.

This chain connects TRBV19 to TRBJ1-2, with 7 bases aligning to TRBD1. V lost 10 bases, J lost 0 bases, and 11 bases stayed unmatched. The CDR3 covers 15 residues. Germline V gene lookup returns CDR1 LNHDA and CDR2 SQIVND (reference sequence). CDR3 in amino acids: CATTTGQQANYGYTF. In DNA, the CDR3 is TGTGCCACCACCACGGGACAGCAAGCTAACTATGGCTACACCTTC. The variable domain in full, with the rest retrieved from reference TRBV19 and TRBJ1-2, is DGGITQSPKYLFRKEGQNVTLSCEQNLNHDAMYWYRQDPGQGLRLIYYSQIVNDFQKGDIAEGYSVSREKKESFPLTVTSAQKNPTAFYLCATTTGQQANYGYTFGSGTRLTVV.

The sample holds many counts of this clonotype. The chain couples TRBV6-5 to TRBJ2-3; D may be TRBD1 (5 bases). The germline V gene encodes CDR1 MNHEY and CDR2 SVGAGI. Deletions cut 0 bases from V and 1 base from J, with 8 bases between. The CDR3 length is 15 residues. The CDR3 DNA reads TGTGCCAGCAGTTACTCAGGGGCACGCACAGATACGCAGTATTTT. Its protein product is CASSYSGARTDTQYF.

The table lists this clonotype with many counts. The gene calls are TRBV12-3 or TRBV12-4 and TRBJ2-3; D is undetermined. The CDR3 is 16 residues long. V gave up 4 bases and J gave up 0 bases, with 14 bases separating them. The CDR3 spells CASSSPDHPSTDTQYF. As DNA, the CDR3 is TGTGCCAGCAGTTCCCCGGACCATCCTAGCACAGATACGCAGTATTTT.